Listed below are T cell receptor beta chains from one sample, sequenced in a study of blood T cell repertoires in COVID-19. TCRdb's copy holds only in-frame clones and misses some; the assay was immunoSEQ multiplex PCR. The sample records about 150,000 clones, over 65% being singletons. The sequenced sample consisted of peripheral blood. Source of these receptors: a man of 80 years or more with acute or convalescent COVID-19. Both conserved end residues are part of each CDR3. A D gene is named only where the DNA matches it firmly. Rows may omit the clone size; those that give it use once, few, many or a size class.

D gene: NA; J gene: TRBJ2-5; V gene: TRBV29-1; clone size: NA; CDR3 protein: CSVARQAPQETQYF; CDR3 DNA: TGCAGCGTCGCCCGACAGGCCCCACAAGAGACCCAGTACTTC
D gene: NA; J gene: TRBJ2-6; V gene: TRBV4-3; clone size: NA; CDR3 protein: CASSQESGAAGANVLTF; CDR3 DNA: TGCGCCAGCAGCCAAGAATCAGGGGCGGCTGGGGCCAACGTCCTGACTTTC
D gene: NA; J gene: TRBJ1-5; V gene: TRBV3-1/TRBV3-2; clone size: NA; CDR3 protein: CASSLPGSQPQHF; CDR3 DNA: TGTGCCAGCAGCCTTCCAGGGTCTCAGCCCCAGCATTTT
D gene: TRBD2; J gene: TRBJ2-2; V gene: TRBV28; clone size: few; CDR3 protein: CASSLLAGDENTGELFF; CDR3 DNA: TGTGCCAGCAGTTTGCTAGCGGGGGATGAAAACACCGGGGAGCTGTTTTTT
D gene: TRBD2; J gene: TRBJ2-7; V gene: TRBV3-1/TRBV3-2; clone size: NA; CDR3 protein: CASSRQRGAPYEQYF; CDR3 DNA: TGTGCCAGCAGCCGGCAGCGGGGGGCCCCCTACGAGCAGTACTTC
D gene: NA; J gene: TRBJ1-6; V gene: TRBV10-1; clone size: NA; CDR3 protein: CASSEGASGVLHF; CDR3 DNA: TGCGCCAGCAGTGAGGGGGCAAGCGGGGTTCTCCACTTT
D gene: NA; J gene: TRBJ2-5; V gene: TRBV7-8; clone size: few; CDR3 protein: CASSQTGGTQYF; CDR3 DNA: TGTGCCAGCAGCCAAACCGGCGGGACCCAGTACTTC
D gene: NA; J gene: TRBJ2-2; V gene: TRBV18; clone size: once; CDR3 protein: CASSSRLAGRPDTGELFF; CDR3 DNA: TGTGCCAGCTCATCCCGACTTGCGGGGAGGCCAGACACCGGGGAGCTGTTTTTT
D gene: TRBD2; J gene: TRBJ2-7; V gene: TRBV5-6; clone size: NA; CDR3 protein: CASSKISGGLSYEQYF; CDR3 DNA: TGTGCCAGCAGCAAAATTAGCGGGGGGCTCTCCTACGAGCAGTACTTC
D gene: NA; J gene: TRBJ2-2; V gene: TRBV5-1; clone size: NA; CDR3 protein: CASSLDRLADTGELFF; CDR3 DNA: TGCGCCAGCAGCTTGGATCGGCTAGCTGACACCGGGGAGCTGTTTTTT
D gene: TRBD1; J gene: TRBJ1-1; V gene: TRBV2; clone size: once; CDR3 protein: CASSGDSATEAFF; CDR3 DNA: TGTGCCAGCAGCGGGGACAGCGCCACTGAAGCTTTCTTT
D gene: NA; J gene: TRBJ2-7; V gene: TRBV7-9; clone size: NA; CDR3 protein: CASSLEFREQYF; CDR3 DNA: TGTGCCAGCAGCTTAGAGTTTCGGGAGCAGTACTTC